A single sample gave rise to the 26 T cell receptor beta chains below, sequenced in a study of OX40 agonist ivuxolimab in advanced cancers. The method was immunoSEQ multiplex PCR; TCRdb's version includes in-frame clones alone and lacks a portion of them. The table lists under 110,000 clones, roughly nine tenths of them singletons, with approximately 0.5% in the top ten. The sequencing used CD4+ or CD8+ T cells sorted from blood, collected in a trial of the OX40 agonist ivuxolimab. These receptors all come from an adult with an advanced solid tumor such as melanoma, head and neck, liver or kidney cancer.

The V and J genes are TRBV30 and TRBJ1-6; no reliable D call. V was clipped by 1 base and J by 0 bases, with 10 bases between them. This CDR3 spans 16 amino acids. In germline, CDR1 is GTSNPN, CDR2 SVGIG (reference sequence). This CDR3 reads CAWSAGQSSYNSPLHF. The DNA of the CDR3 is TGTGCCTGGAGTGCCGGGCAGAGCTCCTATAATTCACCCCTCCACTTT. Variable domain in full (rest from reference TRBV30 and TRBJ1-6): SQTIHQWPATLVQPVGSPLSLECTVEGTSNPNLYWYRQAAGRGLQLLFYSVGIGQISSEVPQNLSASRPQDRQFILSSKKLLLSDSGFYLCAWSAGQSSYNSPLHFGNGTRLTVT.

This clone showed up just once. The chain combines TRBV6-1 with TRBJ2-3, with 9 bases identical to TRBD1. Germline lookup yields CDR1 MNHNS and CDR2 SASEGT. With V trimmed by 6 bases and J by 0 bases, 4 bases remained unmatched. This CDR3 comprises 15 residues. This chain's CDR3 is CASRNRGPSTDTQYF. Here the CDR3 DNA reads TGTGCCAGCAGGAACAGGGGGCCTAGCACAGATACGCAGTATTTT.

The chain combines TRBV28 with TRBJ1-2, with a possible D match to TRBD1 (6 bases). Deletions cut 7 bases from V and 8 bases from J, with 23 bases between. Germline V gene sequence: CDR1 MDHEN, CDR2 SYDVKM. This CDR3 has 15 amino acids. Here the CDR3 DNA reads TGTGCCAGCATGCCCGGGGGCCGACCACTTCAGGGCTACACCTTC. Amino acid sequence: CASMPGGRPLQGYTF.

The rearrangement joins TRBV7-9 to TRBJ2-4, with TRBD1 matching 12 bases. CDR3 length equals 13 residues. V lost 9 bases, J lost 8 bases, and 5 bases stayed unmatched. Germline assignment: CDR1 SEHNR and CDR2 FQNEAQ (reference sequence). The CDR3 coding sequence is TGTGCCAGTGGGACAGGGGGCAGTGACATTCAGTACTTC. Translation: CASGTGGSDIQYF.

The gene calls are TRBV20-1 and TRBJ1-1, with 7 positions matching TRBD1. This CDR3 has 11 residues. Germline V gene lookup returns CDR1 DFQATT and CDR2 SNEGSKA (reference sequence). V shed 5 bases and J 5 bases; nucleotides not matched to a gene: 2. Here the CDR3 DNA reads TGCAGTGCTCGACAGGGTACTGAAGCTTTCTTT. As protein: CSARQGTEAFF.

V is TRBV28 and J is TRBJ1-6; 9 bases line up with TRBD1. With 5 bases clipped from V and 9 bases from J, the junction kept 5 bases outside the gene matches. This CDR3 spans 14 amino acids. The germline CDR1 and CDR2 sequences are MDHEN and SYDVKM. The CDR3 protein is CASSPGTGTSPLHF. The CDR3 nucleotides are TGTGCCAGCAGTCCCGGGACAGGGACTTCACCCCTCCACTTT.

CDR3 coding DNA: TGTGCCAGCAGCCCGGGACAGAACTCTGGAAACACCATATATTTT. Protein product: CASSPGQNSGNTIYF. The gene calls are TRBV5-6 and TRBJ1-3, with 7 bases aligning to TRBD1. Losses at the gene ends were 4 bases for V and 0 bases for J; bases not matched to a gene: 4. Per germline, CDR1 SGHDT and CDR2 YYEEEE. CDR3 length equals 15 residues. Full variable domain (remainder filled in from reference TRBV5-6 and TRBJ1-3): DAGVTQSPTHLIKTRGQQVTLRCSPKSGHDTVSWYQQALGQGPQFIFQYYEEEERQRGNFPDRFSGHQFPNYSSELNVNALLLGDSALYLCASSPGQNSGNTIYFGEGSWLTVV.

The chain is built from TRBV5-4 and TRBJ2-7, with a possible D match to TRBD2 (7 bases). The CDR3 extends over 15 amino acids. The germline gives CDR1 SGHNT, CDR2 YYREEE (reference sequence). Trimming took off 2 bases at V and 3 bases at J, with 15 bases between the two ends. The CDR3 DNA is TGTGCCAGCAGCTTAACGGCGGGGGCCCTCTACGAGCAGTACTTC. As protein: CASSLTAGALYEQYF.

The rearrangement joins TRBV6-5 to TRBJ1-5; D is unclear. The CDR3 totals 12 residues. Between the trimmed V and J ends, which lost 6 bases and 5 bases, there was a span of 8 bases. CDR1 is MNHEY, CDR2 SVGAGI, per germline. The CDR3 DNA reads as TGTGCCAGCAGCTCGCTTCATCAGCCCCAGCATTTT. It encodes CASSSLHQPQHF.

V gene TRBV7-9 combines with J gene TRBJ1-1; tentative D call: TRBD1 (6 bases). Trimming pared 4 bases from V and 3 bases from J, leaving 9 bases between. Germline assignment: CDR1 SEHNR and CDR2 FQNEAQ (reference sequence). This CDR3 spans 13 amino acids. CDR3 in DNA: TGTGCCAGCAGCTCTCAGGGGTACACTGAAGCTTTCTTT. As protein: CASSSQGYTEAFF. Together with reference TRBV7-9 and TRBJ1-1, the CDR3 gives the full variable domain: DTGVSQNPRHKITKRGQNVTFRCDPISEHNRLYWYRQTLGQGPEFLTYFQNEAQLEKSRLLSDRFSAERPKGSFSTLEIQRTEQGDSAMYLCASSSQGYTEAFFGQGTRLTVV.

The genes are TRBV29-1 and TRBJ2-5; 9 bases map to TRBD1. The CDR3 is made up of 12 amino acids. The germline CDR1 and CDR2 sequences are SQVTM and ANQGSEA. The trim removed 6 bases at V and 5 bases at J, leaving 4 bases unmatched. CDR3 bases: TGCAGCGTGACAGGGGGTGGGGAGACCCAGTACTTC. Amino acid sequence: CSVTGGGETQYF. The variable domain in full, completed from reference TRBV29-1 and TRBJ2-5, reads SAVISQKPSRDICQRGTSLTIQCQVDSQVTMMFWYRQQPGQSLTLIATANQGSEATYESGFVIDKFPISRPNLTFSTLTVSNMSPEDSSIYLCSVTGGGETQYFGPGTRLLVL.

The chain links TRBV28 to TRBJ2-1, with D maybe TRBD2 (5 bases). CDR1 is MDHEN and CDR2 is SYDVKM in the germline V gene. The CDR3 sequence is 13 residues long. Trimming cost V 9 bases and J 6 bases, with 15 bases left between them. In DNA, the CDR3 is TGTGCCAGACCTAGCTCCCTACGCAATGAGCAGTTCTTC. Its protein product is CARPSSLRNEQFF.

As regards this clone: Sequence at one end of the junction differs from germline and may be a read error. The V gene is TRBV19, the J gene TRBJ1-4; D call uncertain. The CDR3 spans 14 residues. In germline, CDR1 is LNHDA, CDR2 SQIVND (reference sequence). As DNA, the CDR3 is TGTGCCAGTAGCCTGGGAGTATCTAATGAAAATCTGTTTTTT. Amino acid sequence: CASSLGVSNENLFF.

This chain joins TRBV19 and TRBJ2-5; possibly TRBD2 for D (5 bases). V was cut by 6 bases and J by 4 bases, with 18 bases left in between. The germline V gene has CDR1 LNHDA and CDR2 SQIVND (reference sequence). The CDR3 covers 15 residues. The CDR3 coding sequence is TGTGCCAGTAGCGGCCTAGGTAGCGTCGGAGAGACCCAGTACTTC. It yields the protein CASSGLGSVGETQYF.

J is TRBJ1-4 and V is TRBV28; D gene ambiguous. Germline V gene sequence: CDR1 MDHEN, CDR2 SYDVKM. Trimming left V 8 bases short and J 0 bases short, with 10 bases between. This CDR3 has 14 residues. CDR3 in DNA: TGTGCCAGCCACGGGTCTCCAACTAATGAAAAACTGTTTTTT. This sequence encodes CASHGSPTNEKLFF.

The gene calls are TRBV28 and TRBJ1-4; D not certain. CDR1 and CDR2 (germline): MDHEN, SYDVKM. The length of the CDR3 is 14 residues. The V end lost 5 bases, the J end lost 7 bases, and 14 bases lay between the germline ends. In DNA, the CDR3 is TGTGCCAGCAGTCTACCAATAACGGCTGAAAAACTGTTTTTT. Its translation is CASSLPITAEKLFF.

V gene TRBV5-3 combines with J gene TRBJ2-7, with 12 bases lining up with TRBD1. TRBV5-3 falls under the ORF class, with uncertain function. Unmatched junction bases numbered 6, after V lost 4 bases and J lost 7 bases. The CDR3 covers 14 residues. CDR3 in amino acids: CARSRGDRGLEQYF. In DNA form, the CDR3 reads TGTGCCAGAAGCCGAGGGGACAGGGGGCTTGAGCAGTACTTC.

The CDR3 nucleotides are TGTGCCAGCAGTCTCCGGGACAGGGGCACCGGGGAGCTGTTTTTT. Protein: CASSLRDRGTGELFF. J is TRBJ2-2 and V is TRBV7-9, with TRBD1 identical over 10 bases. With 6 bases clipped from V and 4 bases from J, the junction kept 5 bases outside the gene matches. The CDR3 covers 15 residues. Looked up from germline, CDR1 is SEHNR and CDR2 is FQNEAQ (reference sequence).

This clone was seen a single time. The chain uses TRBV7-6 and TRBJ2-2, with 8 bases identical to TRBD1. CDR1 SGHVS and CDR2 FNYEAQ come from the germline V gene. The CDR3 has 15 amino acids. V dropped 4 bases and J dropped 4; count of bases not matched to a gene: 5. In DNA form, the CDR3 reads TGTGCCAGCAGCTCCCCAGACAGGGGCACCGGGGAGCTGTTTTTT. Protein sequence: CASSSPDRGTGELFF.

In DNA form, the CDR3 reads TGTGCCAGCAGCTCCGAACAGGGGGCTAATTCACCCCTCCACTTT. Protein product: CASSSEQGANSPLHF. The chain carries TRBV7-2 and TRBJ1-6, with 9 positions matching TRBD1. Trimming cost V 4 bases and J 6 bases; bases outside gene matches: 4. This CDR3 has 15 residues. Germline V lookup: CDR1 SGHTA, CDR2 FQGNSA.

J is TRBJ2-1 and V is TRBV5-1; 10 bases fit TRBD2. The germline CDR1 and CDR2 sequences are SGHRS and YFSETQ. The CDR3 runs to 16 residues. V lost 4 bases and J lost 5; bases outside the gene matches: 9. The CDR3 DNA sequence: TGCGCCAGCAGCCCGGCGAGCGGGGGGGCCAACAATGAGCAGTTCTTC. Protein product: CASSPASGGANNEQFF.

The chain is built from TRBV5-6 and TRBJ2-1, with D tentatively TRBD1 (6 bases). The germline CDR1 and CDR2 sequences are SGHDT and YYEEEE. This CDR3 has 14 residues. V was pared by 4 bases and J by 6 bases, with 14 bases between. For the CDR3, the DNA is TGTGCCAGCAGCGGACAGACATTCTCCAATGAGCAGTTCTTC. This gives the protein CASSGQTFSNEQFF.

V usage is TRBV19 and J usage is TRBJ2-7; D perhaps matches TRBD2 (6 bases). Germline V gene lookup returns CDR1 LNHDA and CDR2 SQIVND (reference sequence). V was pared by 4 bases and J by 3 bases, with 16 bases between. The CDR3 totals 15 residues. CDR3 coding DNA: TGTGCCAGTAGTACCCCGGGGGTCAACTTCTACGAGCAGTACTTC. Translated, it gives CASSTPGVNFYEQYF.

The chain uses TRBV19 and TRBJ1-5; D unresolved. V was pared by 7 bases and J by 4 bases, with 17 bases between. Germline assignment: CDR1 LNHDA and CDR2 SQIVND (reference sequence). This CDR3 has 15 residues. CDR3 amino acids: CASTQAETQNQPQHF. DNA of the CDR3: TGTGCCAGTACCCAGGCCGAGACACAGAATCAGCCCCAGCATTTT.

This clone was counted only a few times. J is TRBJ1-4 and V is TRBV4-2; D unclear. The CDR3 loop spans 15 amino acids. CDR1 and CDR2 (germline): LGHNA, YNFKEQ. V was cut by 2 bases and J by 0 bases, with 7 bases left in between. CDR3 region: CASSQTSATNEKLFF. DNA of the CDR3: TGTGCCAGCAGCCAAACTTCTGCAACTAATGAAAAACTGTTTTTT.

The chain links TRBV28 to TRBJ1-3; 7 bases map to TRBD1. The CDR3 length is 15 residues. V lost 2 bases and J lost 0; bases outside the gene matches: 1. Germline CDR1 is MDHEN and CDR2 is SYDVKM. CDR3 region: CASSLQGVSGNTIYF. CDR3 nucleotides: TGTGCCAGCAGTTTACAGGGGGTCTCTGGAAACACCATATATTTT.